Detailed here is one T cell receptor (beta chain). The antigen remains undetermined. The length of the CDR3 is 16 residues. Germline values: CDR1 MNHEY, CDR2 SMNVEV (reference sequence). V was pared by 1 base and J by 2 bases, with 8 bases of the junction left unmatched. The entry originates in a study of CD8+ T cells in alopecia areata. Points from the study as a whole: Normal scalp had lower clonality than lesional scalp, with alopecia totalis/universalis lesions showing this most strongly.

As the sequencing template, cDNA was produced by extracting RNA and reverse transcribing it. Produced via immunoSEQ multiplex PCR; TCRdb's table is partial and in-frame only. The sample has just over 30,000 clones, less than 65% seen once. J is TRBJ2-7 and V is TRBV27; 7 bases match TRBD2. Sequenced input: NKG2D-high CD8+ T cells sorted from blood. This clonotype originated in a human donor with alopecia areata. The CDR3 protein is CASSLLVAGVPYEQYF. The CDR3 DNA reads TGTGCCAGCAGTTTATTAGTGGCGGGAGTCCCCTACGAGCAGTACTTC.